These 13 T cell receptor beta chains came from one sample sequenced in a study of blood T cell repertoires in COVID-19. Assay used: immunoSEQ multiplex PCR; TCRdb lists only in-frame clones, some missing. The sample carries 250,000 to 350,000 clones, roughly 88% recorded once. The sequencing sample was made of PBMCs or T cells enriched from blood (not recorded which). The receptors were sampled from a woman younger than 45 who had recovered from COVID-19.

This rearrangement joins TRBV3-1 (or the pseudogene TRBV3-2) to TRBJ1-2; D unclear. The CDR3 is 15 amino acids. In germline, CDR1 is LGHDT, CDR2 YNNKEL (reference sequence). Trimming took off 3 bases at V and 2 bases at J, with 13 bases between the two ends. The CDR3 DNA reads as TGTGCCAGCAGCCACAAGTTCGCCAGAAACTATGGCTACACCTTC. This gives the protein CASSHKFARNYGYTF.

CDR3 region: CASSIRETTNEKLFF. Written as DNA, the CDR3 is TGTGCCAGCAGTATCCGGGAGACAACTAATGAAAAACTGTTTTTT. The chain carries TRBV2 and TRBJ1-4; D gene ambiguous. Trimming removed 5 bases from V and 0 bases from J, with 10 bases in between. This CDR3 spans 15 amino acids. From germline, CDR1 is SNHLY and CDR2 FYNNEI. Drawing the rest from reference TRBV2 and TRBJ1-4, the complete variable domain is EPEVTQTPSHQVTQMGQEVILRCVPISNHLYFYWYRQILGQKVEFLVSFYNNEISEKSEIFDDQFSVERPDGSNFTLKIRSTKLEDSAMYFCASSIRETTNEKLFFGSGTQLSVL.

The genes are TRBV6-5 and TRBJ1-1; 7 nucleotides line up with TRBD1. This CDR3 spans 14 amino acids. The germline V gene encodes CDR1 MNHEY and CDR2 SVGAGI. V was clipped by 3 bases and J by 7 bases; unmatched bases: 8. CDR3 nucleotides: TGTGCCAGCAGTTATGACCCAGGGGGGTTTGAAGCTTTCTTT. It specifies CASSYDPGGFEAFF.

The rearrangement links TRBV28 to TRBJ1-5, with D uncertain. The germline V gene encodes CDR1 MDHEN and CDR2 SYDVKM. The CDR3 contains 14 residues. V was trimmed by 10 bases and J by 0 bases, leaving 13 bases between them. Here the CDR3 DNA reads TGTGCCACCCAGTGGTATGATAGCAATCAGCCCCAGCATTTT. Translation gives CATQWYDSNQPQHF. The entire variable domain, with the rest obtained from reference TRBV28 and TRBJ1-5, is as follows: DVKVTQSSRYLVKRTGEKVFLECVQDMDHENMFWYRQDPGLGLRLIYFSYDVKMKEKGDIPEGYSVSREKKERFSLILESASTNQTSMYLCATQWYDSNQPQHFGDGTRLSIL.

V gene TRBV28 combines with J gene TRBJ2-7; a weak D match, TRBD1 (6 bases). CDR3 length equals 15 residues. Between the trimmed V and J ends, which lost 6 bases and 0 bases, there was a span of 15 bases. Germline V CDR1 and CDR2: MDHEN, SYDVKM. The CDR3 region is CASSPADRPSYEQYF. The CDR3 nucleotides read TGTGCCAGCAGCCCCGCCGACAGGCCCTCCTACGAGCAGTACTTC.

The chain joins TRBV28 to TRBJ2-1, with TRBD2 matching 9 bases. The CDR3 is made up of 15 amino acids. The junction had 11 bases not matched to a gene; V was cut back by 6 bases and J by 8 bases. CDR1 is MDHEN, CDR2 SYDVKM, per germline. This chain's CDR3 is CASSTQAGGRDEQFF. The DNA of the CDR3 is TGTGCCAGCAGCACCCAAGCGGGAGGAAGGGATGAGCAGTTCTTC.

The chain employs TRBV6-4 and TRBJ2-2; 9 nucleotides line up with TRBD1. Germline CDR1 reads MRHNA; CDR2 reads SNTAGT. J gave up 6 bases and V 3 bases, and 8 bases lay outside the gene matches. The CDR3 sequence is 16 residues long. CDR3 nucleotide sequence: TGTGCCAGCAGTGAATCCGAGGACAGGGGTCCCGGGGAGCTGTTTTTT. It is translated as CASSESEDRGPGELFF.

The V call is TRBV18, the J call TRBJ1-1, with 8 bases aligning to TRBD1. This CDR3 is built from 15 residues. Losses at the gene ends were 2 bases for V and 1 base for J; bases not matched to a gene: 3. CDR1 KGHSH and CDR2 LQKENI come from the germline V gene. The CDR3 loop reads CASSPTGTGNTEAFF. CDR3 DNA sequence: TGTGCCAGCTCACCAACCGGGACAGGGAACACTGAAGCTTTCTTT.

The V call is TRBV27, the J call TRBJ2-5; weak D call: TRBD2 (7 bases). The V gene lost 3 bases and the J gene lost 2 bases, with 16 bases spanning the gap. The germline CDR1 and CDR2 sequences are MNHEY and SMNVEV (reference sequence). CDR3 length equals 16 residues. CDR3 in amino acids: CASSFGEGGRQETQYF. The CDR3 DNA is TGTGCCAGCAGTTTCGGGGAGGGGGGCCGACAAGAGACCCAGTACTTC.

The chain combines TRBV20-1 with TRBJ2-7; 12 positions match TRBD2. V shed 3 bases, J shed 2 bases, and the junction held 8 bases outside the gene matches. The CDR3 is 16 amino acids. In germline, CDR1 is DFQATT, CDR2 SNEGSKA (reference sequence). This CDR3 is CSASPASGGGPYEQYF. CDR3 DNA: TGCAGTGCTAGTCCCGCTAGCGGGGGGGGGCCCTACGAGCAGTACTTC.

The rearrangement uses TRBV3-1 (or the pseudogene TRBV3-2) and TRBJ1-2, with 12 bases fitting TRBD1. V dropped 4 bases and J dropped 10; count of bases not matched to a gene: 7. Germline CDR1 reads LGHDT; CDR2 reads YNNKEL (reference sequence). The CDR3 runs 14 residues. Written as DNA, the CDR3 is TGTGCCAGCAGCCCACCCGGGACAGGGGGCGACTACACCTTC. It is translated as CASSPPGTGGDYTF.

V and J are TRBV6-1 and TRBJ2-7; no clear D gene. Trimming removed 0 bases from V and 1 base from J, with 19 bases in between. CDR1 and CDR2 (germline): MNHNS, SASEGT. The CDR3 extends over 18 amino acids. The CDR3 DNA follows: TGTGCCAGCAGTGAAGCGGTGTCAGCGTTCCGCCTTTCCTACGAGCAGTACTTC. It codes for CASSEAVSAFRLSYEQYF.

DNA of the CDR3: TGTGCCAGCAGCGTCGGGACAACCGGGGAGCTGTTTTTT. Translated: CASSVGTTGELFF. The V and J genes are TRBV5-6 and TRBJ2-2, with D perhaps matching TRBD1 (6 bases). Trimming left V 4 bases short and J 5 bases short, with 9 bases between. The CDR3 runs 13 residues. Germline CDR1 SGHDT, CDR2 YYEEEE. The variable domain in full, with the rest retrieved from reference TRBV5-6 and TRBJ2-2, is DAGVTQSPTHLIKTRGQQVTLRCSPKSGHDTVSWYQQALGQGPQFIFQYYEEEERQRGNFPDRFSGHQFPNYSSELNVNALLLGDSALYLCASSVGTTGELFFGEGSRLTVL.